What follows describes a single T cell receptor beta chain. Its antigen is still unknown. This CDR3 is 15 amino acids long. Germline loops: CDR1 SGHNT, CDR2 YENEEA. Through a sample-barcoded 5' primer and a J-beta primer mix, a second PCR was run for about 7 to 12 cycles. TCRdb passed the 5' RACE reads through MiXCR, listing each CDR3 protein once. The sample gives some 1.7 million distinct CDR3 sequences, approximately 28% of which show up once; 7.7% is in the top ten. This entry comes from a study of blood T cells in healthy people across ages. General study points: Estimated diversity that came from one million T cells was considered an underestimate.

This clonotype originated in a woman aged 25 to 39 in good health. Sample: blood. The V call is TRBV11-3, the J call TRBJ2-4, with D possibly matching TRBD2 (6 bases). Matching the DNA end better, TRBJ2-7 makes the J call doubtful. CDR3 residues: CASSLNFGGRYEQYF. For the CDR3, the DNA is TGTGCCAGCAGCTTAAACTTCGGAGGGCGCTACGAGCAGTACTTC.